This TCR beta chain was retrieved from a study of blood T cell repertoires in COVID-19. Across the whole study: PBMCs, B-cell-depleted T cells, or T cells were the source of the cDNA or gDNA that made up the material.

Measured with immunoSEQ multiplex PCR; TCRdb has only the in-frame clones, and not every one. The data contain 400,000 to 450,000 clones, 85% to 90% of them seen just once; the ten biggest clones take up 0.95% to 1.3%. Study members were between roughly 18 and 100 years old and lived in approximately 25 US regions. What the recovered Cohort 3 donors had was two negative PCRs, clearance, or symptom resolution. This CDR3 region has 14 residues. Germline V gene data show CDR1 as LGHDT and CDR2 as YNNKEL (reference sequence). Deletions cut 4 bases from V and 0 bases from J, with 7 bases between. Specimen: PBMCs or T cells enriched from blood (not recorded which). The source is a man in his thirties or forties who had recovered from COVID-19. This chain links TRBV3-1 (or the pseudogene TRBV3-2) with TRBJ1-3; D may be TRBD1 (5 bases). CDR3 DNA sequence: TGTGCCAGCAGCCTGGGACTCTCTGGAAACACCATATATTTT. It specifies CASSLGLSGNTIYF.